This T cell receptor beta chain stems from a study of T cell responses to AZD1222 COVID-19 vaccine. This clone was counted only a few times. The CDR3 is 14 amino acids. Per the germline V gene, CDR1 is SGHRS and CDR2 is YFSETQ. With 1 base removed from V and 5 bases from J, the gap between germline ends came to 12 bases. Here immunoSEQ multiplex PCR was the method, and the copy in TCRdb shows in-frame clones only, minus some. The sample comprises about 140,000 clones, approximately 90% of which are singletons, and roughly 1.2% rests with the top ten. The chain uses TRBV5-1 and TRBJ2-5; D call uncertain. The material sequenced was peripheral blood, taken 28 days after the second AZD1222 dose. This TCR was recovered from an adult who received the AZD1222 COVID-19 vaccine. CDR3 protein: CASSLLAARETQYF. The CDR3 DNA reads as TGCGCCAGCAGCTTGTTGGCAGCCAGGGAGACCCAGTACTTC.